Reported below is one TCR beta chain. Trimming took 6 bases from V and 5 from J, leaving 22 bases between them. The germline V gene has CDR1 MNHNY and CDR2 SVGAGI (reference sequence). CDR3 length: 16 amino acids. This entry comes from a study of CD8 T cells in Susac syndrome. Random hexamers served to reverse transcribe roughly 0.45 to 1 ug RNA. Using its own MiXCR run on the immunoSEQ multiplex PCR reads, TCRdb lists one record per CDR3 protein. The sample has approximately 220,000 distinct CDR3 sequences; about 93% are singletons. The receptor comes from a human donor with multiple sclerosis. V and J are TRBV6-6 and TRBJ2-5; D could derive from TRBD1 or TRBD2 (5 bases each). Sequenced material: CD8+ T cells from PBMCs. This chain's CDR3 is CASSPWDGPAGETQYF. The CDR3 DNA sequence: TGTGCCAGCAGCCCTTGGGACGGTCCCGCTGGGGAGACCCAGTACTTC.